The present TCR beta chain was sequenced within a study of OX40 agonist ivuxolimab in advanced cancers. Study observations and caveats: Clonal expansion by week 6 occurred in CD4+ and CD8+ blood T cells (at 0.1 to 3.0 mg/kg).

Clones were read by immunoSEQ multiplex PCR, and TCRdb kept only the in-frame ones, dropping some. The sample lists tens of thousands of clones, approximately 91% occurring once. Germline V gene sequence: CDR1 MNHEY, CDR2 SVGAGI. The germline V and J ends were trimmed by 7 bases and 15 bases, with 16 bases remaining between them. The CDR3 is 11 residues long. Sampling times: baseline, cycle 4 day 1, cycle 7 day 1. Regarding this clone: Antigen unknown.

This chain uses TRBV6-5 with TRBJ2-1, with a weak D call TRBD2 (6 bases). The clonotype originates from an adult with an advanced solid tumor such as melanoma, head and neck, liver or kidney cancer. The starting material was CD4+ or CD8+ T cells sorted from blood, obtained in a trial of the OX40 agonist ivuxolimab. The CDR3: CASTLSGEAFF. CDR3 DNA: TGTGCCAGCACACTCAGTGGGGAGGCGTTCTTC.